This TCR beta chain emerged from a study of blood T cell repertoires in COVID-19. At the level of the study: Samples representing acute and convalescent COVID-19 were sourced from the United States, Italy and Spain.

As handled by the study authors: Counts of nucleated cells, estimated from reference gene primer amplification, were obtained. Generated by immunoSEQ multiplex PCR, the TCRdb table keeps only in-frame clones and is missing some. V, J and clone size are taken as reported in that table, and D and trimming were inferred from the DNA itself. Of 55,000 to 65,000 clones listed, approximately 90% were seen once; the top ten hold 1.5% to 2%. The CDR3 extends over 16 amino acids. CDR1 SGHTA and CDR2 FQGNSA come from the germline V gene. The V end lost 3 bases, the J end lost 7 bases, and 18 bases lay between the germline ends.

Sequenced material: peripheral blood. The gene calls are TRBV7-2 and TRBJ1-4; possible D gene TRBD1, 5 bases. The TCR originated in a human donor in a cohort sampled during active COVID-19. CDR3 nucleotide sequence: TGTGCCAGCAGCTTTTCGTGGGGCCGGACACGTGAAAAACTGTTTTTT. This gives the protein CASSFSWGRTREKLFF.